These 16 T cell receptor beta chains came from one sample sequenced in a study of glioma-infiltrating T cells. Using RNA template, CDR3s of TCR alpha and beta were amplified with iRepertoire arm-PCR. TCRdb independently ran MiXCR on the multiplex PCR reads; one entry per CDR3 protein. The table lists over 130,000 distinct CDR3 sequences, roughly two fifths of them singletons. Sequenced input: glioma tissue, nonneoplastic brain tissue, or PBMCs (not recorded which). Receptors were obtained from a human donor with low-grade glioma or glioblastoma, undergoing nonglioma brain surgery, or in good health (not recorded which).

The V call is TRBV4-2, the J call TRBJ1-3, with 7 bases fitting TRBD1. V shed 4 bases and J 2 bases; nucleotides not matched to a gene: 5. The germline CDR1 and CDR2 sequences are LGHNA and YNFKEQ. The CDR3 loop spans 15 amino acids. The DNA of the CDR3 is TGTGCCAGCAGCCGCCCTGGGACAGCTGGAAACACCATATATTTT. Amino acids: CASSRPGTAGNTIYF.

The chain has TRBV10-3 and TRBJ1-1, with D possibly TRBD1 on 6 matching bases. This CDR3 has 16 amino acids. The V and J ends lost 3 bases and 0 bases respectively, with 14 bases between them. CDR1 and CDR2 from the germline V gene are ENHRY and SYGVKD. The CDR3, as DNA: TGTGCCATCAGTGAAAGAAAAACAGGGCTGAACACTGAAGCTTTCTTT. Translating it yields CAISERKTGLNTEAFF.

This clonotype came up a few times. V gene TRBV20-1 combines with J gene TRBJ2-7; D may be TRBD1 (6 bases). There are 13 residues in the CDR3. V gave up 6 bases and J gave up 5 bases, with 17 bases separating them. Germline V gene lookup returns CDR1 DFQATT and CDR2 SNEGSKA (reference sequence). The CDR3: CSARTVLGNEQYF. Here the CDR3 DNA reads TGCAGTGCACGGACAGTTCTTGGGAACGAGCAGTACTTC.

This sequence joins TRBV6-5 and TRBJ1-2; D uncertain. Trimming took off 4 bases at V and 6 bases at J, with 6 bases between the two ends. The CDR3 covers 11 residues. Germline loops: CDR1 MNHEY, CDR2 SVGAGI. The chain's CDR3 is CASSFMDGYTF. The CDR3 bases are TGTGCCAGCAGTTTTATGGATGGCTACACCTTC.

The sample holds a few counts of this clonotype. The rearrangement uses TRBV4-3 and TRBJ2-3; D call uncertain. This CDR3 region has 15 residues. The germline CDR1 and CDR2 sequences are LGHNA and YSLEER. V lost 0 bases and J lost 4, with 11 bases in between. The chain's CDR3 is CASSQEFGGSDTQYF. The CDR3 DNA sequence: TGCGCCAGCAGCCAAGAGTTCGGTGGGTCAGATACGCAGTATTTT.

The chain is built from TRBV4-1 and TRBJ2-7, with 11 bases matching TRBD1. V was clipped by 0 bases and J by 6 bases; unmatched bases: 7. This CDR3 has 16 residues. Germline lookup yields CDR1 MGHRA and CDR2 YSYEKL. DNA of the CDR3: TGCGCCAGCAGCCAAGATCACGGGACAGGGGGGTTCGAGCAGTACTTC. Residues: CASSQDHGTGGFEQYF.

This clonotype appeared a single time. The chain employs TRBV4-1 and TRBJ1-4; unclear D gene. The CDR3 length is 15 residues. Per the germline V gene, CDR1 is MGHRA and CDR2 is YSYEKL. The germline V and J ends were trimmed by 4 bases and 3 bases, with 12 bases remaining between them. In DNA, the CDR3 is TGCGCCAGCAGCCCCTCGAACTTGCCTAATGAAAAACTGTTTTTT. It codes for CASSPSNLPNEKLFF.

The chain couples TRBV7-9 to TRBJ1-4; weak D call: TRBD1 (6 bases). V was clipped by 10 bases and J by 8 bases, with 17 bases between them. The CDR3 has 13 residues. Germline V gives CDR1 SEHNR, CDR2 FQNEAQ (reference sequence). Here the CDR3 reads CATTGIPSEKLFF. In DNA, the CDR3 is TGTGCCACAACAGGGATTCCCTCGGAAAAACTGTTTTTT.

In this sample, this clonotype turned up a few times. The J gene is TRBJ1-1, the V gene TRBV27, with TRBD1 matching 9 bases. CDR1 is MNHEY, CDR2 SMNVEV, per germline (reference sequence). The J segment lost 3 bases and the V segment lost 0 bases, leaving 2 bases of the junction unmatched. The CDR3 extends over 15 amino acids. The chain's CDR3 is CASSLSTGGDTEAFF. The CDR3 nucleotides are TGTGCCAGCAGTTTATCGACAGGGGGAGACACTGAAGCTTTCTTT.

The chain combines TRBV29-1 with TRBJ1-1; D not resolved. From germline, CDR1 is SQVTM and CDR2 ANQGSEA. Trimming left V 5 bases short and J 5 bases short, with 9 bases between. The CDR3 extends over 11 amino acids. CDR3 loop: CSVKPGTEAFF. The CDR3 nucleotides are TGCAGCGTTAAACCCGGGACTGAAGCTTTCTTT. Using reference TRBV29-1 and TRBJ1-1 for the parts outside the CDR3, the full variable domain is SAVISQKPSRDICQRGTSLTIQCQVDSQVTMMFWYRQQPGQSLTLIATANQGSEATYESGFVIDKFPISRPNLTFSTLTVSNMSPEDSSIYLCSVKPGTEAFFGQGTRLTVV.

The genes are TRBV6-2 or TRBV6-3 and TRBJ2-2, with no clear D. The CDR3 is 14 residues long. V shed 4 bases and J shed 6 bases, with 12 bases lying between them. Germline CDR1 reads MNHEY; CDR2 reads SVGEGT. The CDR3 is CASSCSTVSGELFF. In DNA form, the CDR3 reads TGTGCCAGCAGTTGCTCTACGGTTTCCGGGGAGCTGTTTTTT.

CDR3 sequence (DNA): TGCAGTGCTGGACGCTCAGGGTTTGAGGACGAGCAGTACTTC. This translates into CSAGRSGFEDEQYF. The chain recombines TRBV20-1 with TRBJ2-7, with a tentative D call TRBD1 (5 bases). The CDR3 has 14 amino acids. The V gene lost 5 bases and the J gene lost 5 bases, with 19 bases spanning the gap. The germline V gene encodes CDR1 DFQATT and CDR2 SNEGSKA (reference sequence).

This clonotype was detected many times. CDR3 sequence reads: CSALDRPGAEAFF. CDR3 sequence (DNA): TGCAGTGCTCTGGACAGGCCTGGGGCTGAAGCTTTCTTT. The gene calls are TRBV20-1 and TRBJ1-1; 7 bases agree with TRBD1. The length of the CDR3 is 13 residues. CDR1 and CDR2 (germline): DFQATT, SNEGSKA (reference sequence). The J segment lost 6 bases and the V segment lost 5 bases, leaving 9 bases of the junction unmatched.

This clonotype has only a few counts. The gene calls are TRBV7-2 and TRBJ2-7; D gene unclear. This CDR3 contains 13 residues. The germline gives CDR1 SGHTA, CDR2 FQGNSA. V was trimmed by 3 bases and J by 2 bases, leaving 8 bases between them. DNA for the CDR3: TGTGCCAGCAGCTTTCAAGAGACCTACGAGCAGTACTTC. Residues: CASSFQETYEQYF. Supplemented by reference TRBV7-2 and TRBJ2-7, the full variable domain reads GAGVSQSPSNKVTEKGKDVELRCDPISGHTALYWYRQSLGQGLEFLIYFQGNSAPDKSGLPSDRFSAERTGGSVSTLTIQRTQQEDSAVYLCASSFQETYEQYFGPGTRLTVT.

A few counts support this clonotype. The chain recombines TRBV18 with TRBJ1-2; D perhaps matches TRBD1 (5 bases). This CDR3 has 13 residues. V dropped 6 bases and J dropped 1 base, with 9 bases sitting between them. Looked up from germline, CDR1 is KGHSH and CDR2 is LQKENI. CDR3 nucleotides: TGTGCCAGCTCCCGGGACGGTAACTATGGCTACACCTTC. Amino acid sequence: CASSRDGNYGYTF.

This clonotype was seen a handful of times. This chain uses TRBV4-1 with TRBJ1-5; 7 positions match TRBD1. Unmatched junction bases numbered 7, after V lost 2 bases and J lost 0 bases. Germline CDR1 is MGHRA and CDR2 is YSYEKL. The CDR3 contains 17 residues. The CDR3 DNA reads TGCGCCAGCAGCCAACTTGGGACAGCTAATAGCAATCAGCCCCAGCATTTT. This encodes CASSQLGTANSNQPQHF.